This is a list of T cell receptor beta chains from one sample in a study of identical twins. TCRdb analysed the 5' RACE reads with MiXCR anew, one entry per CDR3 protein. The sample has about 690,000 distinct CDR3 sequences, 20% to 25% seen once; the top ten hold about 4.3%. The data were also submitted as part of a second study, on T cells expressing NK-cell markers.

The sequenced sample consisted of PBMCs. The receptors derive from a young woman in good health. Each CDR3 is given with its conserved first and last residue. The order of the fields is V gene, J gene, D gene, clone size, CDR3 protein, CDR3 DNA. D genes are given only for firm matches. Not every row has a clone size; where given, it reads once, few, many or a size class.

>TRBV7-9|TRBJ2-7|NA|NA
CASSFRPDYEQYF
TGTGCCAGCAGCTTCCGACCAGACTACGAGCAGTACTTC
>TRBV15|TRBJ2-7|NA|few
CATSAPTVSSYEQYF
TGTGCCACCAGCGCCCCGACTGTATCCTCCTACGAGCAGTACTTC
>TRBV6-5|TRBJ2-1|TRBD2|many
CASSYSPGTSGHNEQFF
TGTGCCAGCAGTTACAGCCCTGGGACTAGCGGTCACAATGAGCAGTTCTTC
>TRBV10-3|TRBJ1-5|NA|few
CATRARAESNQPQHF
TGTGCCACACGCGCCCGGGCAGAGAGCAATCAGCCCCAGCATTTT
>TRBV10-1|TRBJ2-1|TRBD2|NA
CASRAGPSREMFF
TGCGCCAGCAGGGCAGGTCCCTCGCGGGAGATGTTCTTC
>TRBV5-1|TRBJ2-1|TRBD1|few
CASSLFGTGGHNEQFF
TGCGCCAGCAGCCTTTTCGGGACAGGGGGGCACAATGAGCAGTTCTTC
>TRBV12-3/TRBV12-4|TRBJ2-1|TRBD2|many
CASSLSGRGGNEQFF
TGTGCCAGCAGCCTTAGCGGGAGGGGCGGCAATGAGCAGTTCTTC
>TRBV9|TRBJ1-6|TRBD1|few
CASSDNDREDSPLHF
TGTGCCAGCAGCGACAATGACAGGGAGGATTCACCCCTCCACTTT
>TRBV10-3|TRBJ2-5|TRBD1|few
CATLDRAVETQYF
TGTGCCACCCTGGACAGGGCTGTAGAGACCCAGTACTTC
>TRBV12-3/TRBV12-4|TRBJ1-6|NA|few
CASSSVGDSPLHF
TGTGCCAGCAGTTCCGTAGGGGATTCACCCCTCCACTTT
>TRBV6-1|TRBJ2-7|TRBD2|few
CASSEREGYEQYF
TGTGCCAGCAGTGAGCGGGAGGGCTACGAGCAGTACTTC
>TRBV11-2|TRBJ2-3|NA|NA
CASSLVFRAGRGADTQYF
TGTGCCAGCAGCTTAGTCTTCCGGGCAGGGAGGGGGGCAGATACGCAGTATTTT
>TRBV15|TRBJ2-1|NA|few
CATSSGPPEQFF
TGTGCCACCAGCAGTGGGCCCCCTGAGCAGTTCTTC
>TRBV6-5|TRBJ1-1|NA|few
CASSHLGGNTEAFF
TGTGCCAGCAGTCACCTAGGCGGGAACACTGAAGCTTTCTTT
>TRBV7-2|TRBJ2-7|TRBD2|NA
CASRDGTSGRAVHEQYF
TGTGCCAGCAGGGACGGGACTAGCGGGAGGGCCGTCCACGAGCAGTACTTC
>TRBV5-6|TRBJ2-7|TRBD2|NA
CASSLPGTSGGAHQYF
TGTGCCAGCAGCTTGCCTGGAACTAGCGGGGGGGCTCACCAGTACTTC
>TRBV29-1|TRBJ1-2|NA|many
CSVAAGESNYGYTF
TGCAGCGTTGCGGCAGGGGAGAGTAACTATGGCTACACCTTC
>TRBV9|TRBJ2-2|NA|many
CASSVVPGELFF
TGTGCCAGCAGCGTAGTCCCCGGGGAGCTGTTTTTT